This T cell receptor (beta chain) was recorded in a study of beta chain features in type 1 diabetes. This CDR3 has 14 amino acids. V lost 7 bases, J lost 5 bases, and 11 bases stayed unmatched. CDR1 and CDR2 from the germline V gene are MNHNY and SVGAGI (reference sequence). Sequenced material consisted of expressed TCRB transcripts (all of the isolated RNA was reverse transcribed). Only in-frame clones appear in the TCRdb table, and some are missing; sequencing was by immunoSEQ multiplex PCR. The sample holds 900,000 or so clones, 17% seen once. The chain links TRBV6-6 to TRBJ2-7, with 7 nucleotides matching TRBD1. The sequencing input was naive CD4+ T cells from blood. The clonotype comes from a young woman in good health. This chain's CDR3 is CASTSTTGIDEQYF. Written as DNA, the CDR3 is TGTGCCAGCACTTCGACGACAGGGATCGACGAGCAGTACTTC.